A single sample gave rise to the 18 T cell receptor beta chains below, sequenced in a study of identifying expanded T cells in peripheral blood. Assay used: immunoSEQ multiplex PCR; TCRdb lists only in-frame clones, some missing. This sample has approximately 90,000 clones; roughly 90% occur once, and the top ten carry 3.5% to 4.5%. The source material was blood. Receptors originate from a person aged 18 to 70 in good health.

The gene calls are TRBV11-2 and TRBJ2-2; 8 bases match TRBD1. The J segment lost 5 bases and the V segment lost 3 bases, leaving 5 bases of the junction unmatched. The CDR3 loop spans 15 amino acids. Germline V gene data show CDR1 as SGHAT and CDR2 as FQNNGV. CDR3: CASSLQGAGTGELFF. DNA for the CDR3: TGTGCCAGCAGCTTGCAGGGGGCAGGAACCGGGGAGCTGTTTTTT.

The CDR3 coding sequence is TGCGCCAGCAGACCAAGTGGCACAGATACGCAGTATTTT. As protein: CASRPSGTDTQYF. This rearrangement joins TRBV5-1 to TRBJ2-3; D unclear. With 5 bases removed from V and 1 base from J, the gap between germline ends came to 8 bases. Germline V gene lookup returns CDR1 SGHRS and CDR2 YFSETQ. CDR3 length: 13 amino acids. The full variable domain, with the rest looked up from reference TRBV5-1 and TRBJ2-3, is KAGVTQTPRYLIKTRGQQVTLSCSPISGHRSVSWYQQTPGQGLQFLFEYFSETQRNKGNFPGRFSGRQFSNSRSEMNVSTLELGDSALYLCASRPSGTDTQYFGPGTRLTVL.

The chain carries TRBV4-3 and TRBJ2-2, with 8 bases that match TRBD1. CDR1 and CDR2 from the germline V gene are LGHNA and YSLEER. Unmatched junction bases numbered 7, after V lost 6 bases and J lost 4 bases. CDR3 size: 15 residues. The CDR3 protein is CASRKDRASTGELFF. Here the CDR3 DNA reads TGCGCCAGCAGAAAGGACAGGGCCTCCACCGGGGAGCTGTTTTTT.

V is TRBV2 and J is TRBJ2-3; no clear D. The CDR3 has 15 residues. The V end lost 7 bases, the J end lost 2 bases, and 16 bases lay between the germline ends. Germline CDR1 is SNHLY and CDR2 is FYNNEI. The CDR3 loop reads CASTQRWGNTDTQYF. CDR3 bases: TGTGCCAGCACCCAAAGGTGGGGTAACACAGATACGCAGTATTTT.

The chain has TRBV5-4 and TRBJ2-2; TRBD2 matches 7 bases. Germline CDR1 SGHNT, CDR2 YYREEE (reference sequence). The trim removed 2 bases at V and 1 base at J, leaving 8 bases unmatched. This CDR3 has 17 residues. CDR3 DNA sequence: TGTGCCAGCAGCTTCCCTAGCGGTGGCGGGAACACCGGGGAGCTGTTTTTT. Translation: CASSFPSGGGNTGELFF. The variable domain in full, with the rest retrieved from reference TRBV5-4 and TRBJ2-2, is ETGVTQSPTHLIKTRGQQVTLRCSSQSGHNTVSWYQQALGQGPQFIFQYYREEENGRGNFPPRFSGLQFPNYSSELNVNALELDDSALYLCASSFPSGGGNTGELFFGEGSRLTVL.

J is TRBJ2-5 and V is TRBV5-4; D is unclear. The CDR3 is 14 residues long. CDR1 and CDR2 from the germline V gene are SGHNT and YYREEE (reference sequence). Trimming took off 2 bases at V and 0 bases at J, with 8 bases between the two ends. The CDR3 loop is CASSLRTDQETQYF. In nucleotides, the CDR3 is TGTGCCAGCAGCTTAAGGACGGACCAAGAGACCCAGTACTTC.

This chain links TRBV5-4 with TRBJ2-1; TRBD2 agrees at 12 bases. The germline V gene encodes CDR1 SGHNT and CDR2 YYREEE (reference sequence). V dropped 0 bases and J dropped 4; count of bases not matched to a gene: 2. CDR3 length: 16 amino acids. The CDR3 DNA reads TGTGCCAGCAGCTTGGGACTAGCGGGAGAGTACAATGAGCAGTTCTTC. It specifies CASSLGLAGEYNEQFF.

The genes are TRBV7-3 and TRBJ2-5, with 12 bases matching TRBD1. The CDR3 is 16 residues long. V lost 6 bases, J lost 4 bases, and 9 bases stayed unmatched. Germline V gene data show CDR1 as SGHTA and CDR2 as FQGTGA. In DNA, the CDR3 is TGTGCCAGCAGTTTACTAGGGACAGGGGGCCGAGAGACCCAGTACTTC. This translates into CASSLLGTGGRETQYF.

V usage is TRBV5-1 and J usage is TRBJ1-1; tentative D call: TRBD1 (6 bases). Between the trimmed V and J ends, which lost 0 bases and 1 base, there was a span of 7 bases. Germline V gene data show CDR1 as SGHRS and CDR2 as YFSETQ. This CDR3 contains 14 residues. CDR3: CASSLVGQNTEAFF. The CDR3 DNA follows: TGCGCCAGCAGCTTGGTGGGACAGAACACTGAAGCTTTCTTT.

This CDR3 is CASGLAGRSSYEQYF. The DNA of the CDR3 is TGTGCCAGCGGTCTAGCGGGGCGGAGCTCCTACGAGCAGTACTTC. The chain uses TRBV5-4 and TRBJ2-7; TRBD2 matches at 9 bases. V was pared by 7 bases and J by 0 bases, with 8 bases of the junction left unmatched. Per germline, CDR1 SGHNT and CDR2 YYREEE (reference sequence). The CDR3 runs 15 residues.

The rearrangement uses TRBV5-1 and TRBJ2-3; D not certain. Germline V lookup: CDR1 SGHRS, CDR2 YFSETQ. V lost 0 bases, J lost 2 bases, and 10 bases lay in between. The CDR3 length is 15 residues. The DNA of the CDR3 is TGCGCCAGCAGCTTGGTGGGGTTTTTCACAGATACGCAGTATTTT. This gives the protein CASSLVGFFTDTQYF.

The rearrangement uses TRBV9 and TRBJ1-3, with 7 bases aligning to TRBD1. J lost 0 bases, V lost 4 bases, and 10 bases had no gene match. Germline V gives CDR1 SGDLS, CDR2 YYNGEE. The CDR3 has 17 amino acids. The CDR3 bases are TGTGCCAGCAGCACCCGAGGGACAGCTAACTCTGGAAACACCATATATTTT. Translation gives CASSTRGTANSGNTIYF.

J is TRBJ2-7 and V is TRBV6-5; 7 bases line up with TRBD1. CDR1 MNHEY and CDR2 SVGAGI come from the germline V gene. Trimming removed 7 bases from V and 1 base from J; junction bases left unmatched: 10. This CDR3 has 15 residues. The CDR3 sequence is CASIPRTGTSYEQYF. The CDR3 DNA reads as TGTGCCAGCATTCCAAGGACAGGTACTTCCTACGAGCAGTACTTC.

The V and J genes are TRBV5-6 and TRBJ2-1; 11 bases fit TRBD2. Unmatched junction bases numbered 8, after V lost 4 bases and J lost 8 bases. The CDR3 has 15 amino acids. Looked up from germline, CDR1 is SGHDT and CDR2 is YYEEEE. The CDR3 bases are TGTGCCAGCAGCCCGCCTAGCGGGAGGTGGCATGAGCAGTTCTTC. This codes for CASSPPSGRWHEQFF.

The chain is built from TRBV6-5 and TRBJ2-3, with D perhaps TRBD1 (6 bases). Trimming left V 6 bases short and J 2 bases short, with 12 bases between. This CDR3 comprises 14 residues. Germline V gene sequence: CDR1 MNHEY, CDR2 SVGAGI. The CDR3 bases are TGTGCCAGCAGCTCGAGGACAGTCACAGATACGCAGTATTTT. The encoded protein is CASSSRTVTDTQYF.

The CDR3: CASSVATGSYNEQFF. CDR3 coding DNA: TGTGCCAGCAGCGTAGCAACAGGCTCCTACAATGAGCAGTTCTTC. The chain joins TRBV9 to TRBJ2-1, with a weak D call TRBD1 (5 bases). This CDR3 is 15 amino acids long. V was shortened by 0 bases and J by 0 bases, with 7 bases between the two germline ends. The germline V gene encodes CDR1 SGDLS and CDR2 YYNGEE.

Only a few counts were recorded for this clone. The chain combines TRBV4-2 with TRBJ1-1; D unresolved. Trimming shortened V by 1 base and J by 4 bases, and 13 bases separated the two germline ends. This CDR3 is 15 amino acids long. Germline-derived CDR1 and CDR2 are LGHNA and YNFKEQ. This CDR3 reads CASSQGFDQVTEAFF. The CDR3 DNA sequence: TGTGCCAGCAGCCAAGGATTCGATCAAGTCACTGAAGCTTTCTTT.

This chain connects TRBV5-1 to TRBJ2-1, with D possibly TRBD2 on 5 matching bases. The CDR3 consists of 15 residues. Between the trimmed V and J ends, which lost 4 bases and 4 bases, there was a span of 15 bases. Germline loops: CDR1 SGHRS, CDR2 YFSETQ. In DNA form, the CDR3 reads TGCGCCAGCAGCCCGTTAAGCGGAACATACAATGAGCAGTTCTTC. Protein product: CASSPLSGTYNEQFF.